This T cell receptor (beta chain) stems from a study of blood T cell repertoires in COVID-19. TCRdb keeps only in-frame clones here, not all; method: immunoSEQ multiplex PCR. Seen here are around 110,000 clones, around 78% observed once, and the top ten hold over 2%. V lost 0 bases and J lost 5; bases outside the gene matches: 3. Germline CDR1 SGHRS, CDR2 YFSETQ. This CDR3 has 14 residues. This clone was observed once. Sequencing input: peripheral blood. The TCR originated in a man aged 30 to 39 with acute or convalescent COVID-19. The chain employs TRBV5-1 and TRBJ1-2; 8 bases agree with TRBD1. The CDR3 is CASSLETGEYGYTF. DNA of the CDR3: TGCGCCAGCAGCTTGGAGACAGGGGAGTATGGCTACACCTTC.